This TCR beta chain originates from a study of T-cell memory formation after mild COVID-19. The overall study: The study found TCR clusters largely donor specific.

In its sample, this clonotype was seen once. Its antigen is not known. Study findings and constraints: Several responding clones turned up in pre-infection memory, indicating that cross-reactive memory may have taken part.

MiXCR, applied by TCRdb to the 5' RACE reads, yields one record per CDR3 protein. The table has about 160,000 distinct CDR3 sequences, roughly 28% seen once. The sequencing sample was made of PBMCs or a T cell subset sorted from them (not recorded which). This receptor was obtained from an adult woman who had mild COVID-19 (a few samples of this study predate the infection). Cell type and time point are not known.

The CDR3 region has the DNA TGTGCCAGCAGCCAGGTAGCCCTCCTCAGCGATGAGCAGTTCTTC. Protein sequence: CASSQVALLSDEQFF. This chain links TRBV3-1 with TRBJ2-1; D remains unclear. V was trimmed by 3 bases and J by 8 bases, leaving 17 bases between them. This CDR3 is 15 amino acids long. The germline gives CDR1 LGHDT, CDR2 YNNKEL (reference sequence).